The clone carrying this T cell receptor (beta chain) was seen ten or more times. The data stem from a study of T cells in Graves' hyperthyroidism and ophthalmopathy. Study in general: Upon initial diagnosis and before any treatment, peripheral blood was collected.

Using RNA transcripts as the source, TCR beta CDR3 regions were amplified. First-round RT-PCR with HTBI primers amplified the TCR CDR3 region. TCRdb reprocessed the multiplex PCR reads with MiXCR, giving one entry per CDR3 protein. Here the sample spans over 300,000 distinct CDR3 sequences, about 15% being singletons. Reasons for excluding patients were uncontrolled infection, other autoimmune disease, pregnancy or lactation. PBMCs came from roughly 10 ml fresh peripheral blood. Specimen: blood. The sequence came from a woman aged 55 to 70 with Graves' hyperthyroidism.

The CDR3 sequence: CASSWTPTTISYNEQFF. The CDR3 nucleotides read TGCGCCAGCAGCTGGACGCCAACTACCATTTCCTACAATGAGCAGTTCTTC. The rearrangement joins TRBV5-1 to TRBJ2-1; unclear D gene. Trimming pared 3 bases from V and 1 base from J, leaving 17 bases between. The CDR3 is 17 amino acids. CDR1 and CDR2 from the germline V gene are SGHRS and YFSETQ.